This TCR beta chain was sequenced for a study of blood T cell repertoires in COVID-19. Study-level information: The United States, Italy and Spain supplied acute and convalescent COVID-19 samples. In each case, the material was cDNA or gDNA derived from T cells, B-cell-depleted T cells, or PBMCs.

Categorization into cohorts depended on clinical history that participants reported. The CDR3 has 18 residues. Germline CDR1 MGHRA, CDR2 YSYEKL. V gave up 3 bases and J gave up 4 bases, with 19 bases separating them. How the authors handled the data: Reference gene primer amplification in the assay estimated nucleated cell counts. Profiling relied on immunoSEQ multiplex PCR, and the TCRdb table lists in-frame clones only, not all of them. The V and J calls and clone size are taken from that table; D and trimming were inferred from the DNA. The profile shows about 210,000 clones, about 87% of them singletons.

Sequenced material: PBMCs or T cells enriched from blood (not recorded which). This rearrangement joins TRBV4-1 to TRBJ1-6; TRBD1 is a possible D gene (6 bases). This clonotype was obtained from a man between 18 and 29 years old with acute COVID-19. CDR3 sequence reads: CASSQLYLRQAYNSPLHF. The DNA for the CDR3 is TGCGCCAGCAGCCAGCTATACCTCCGACAGGCTTATAATTCACCCCTCCACTTT.